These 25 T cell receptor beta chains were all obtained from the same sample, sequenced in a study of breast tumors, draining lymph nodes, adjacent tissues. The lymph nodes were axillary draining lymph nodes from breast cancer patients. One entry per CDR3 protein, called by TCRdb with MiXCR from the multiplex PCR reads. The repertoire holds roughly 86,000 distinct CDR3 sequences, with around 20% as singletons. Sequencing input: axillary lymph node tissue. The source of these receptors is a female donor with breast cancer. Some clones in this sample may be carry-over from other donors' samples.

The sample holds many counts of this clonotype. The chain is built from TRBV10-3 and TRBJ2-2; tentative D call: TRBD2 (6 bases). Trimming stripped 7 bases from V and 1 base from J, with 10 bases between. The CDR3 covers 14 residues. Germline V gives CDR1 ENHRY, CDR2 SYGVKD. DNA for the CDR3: TGTGCCATCAAGCTAGCGCAGAACACCGGGGAGCTGTTTTTT. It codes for CAIKLAQNTGELFF.

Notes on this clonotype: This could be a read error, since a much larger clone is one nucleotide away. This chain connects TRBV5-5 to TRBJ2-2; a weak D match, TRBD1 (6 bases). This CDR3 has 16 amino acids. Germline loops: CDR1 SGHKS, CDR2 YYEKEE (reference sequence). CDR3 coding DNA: TGTGCCAGCAGCCAGTGGACAGCCGCGAACGCCGGGGAGCTGTTTTTT. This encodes CASSQWTAANAGELFF.

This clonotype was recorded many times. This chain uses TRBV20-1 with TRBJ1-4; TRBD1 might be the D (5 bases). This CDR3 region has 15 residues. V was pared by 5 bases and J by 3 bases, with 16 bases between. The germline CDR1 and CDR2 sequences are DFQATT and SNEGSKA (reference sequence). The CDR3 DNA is TGCAGTGCTCACATACCAGGGCTTTCTAATGAAAAACTGTTTTTT. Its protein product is CSAHIPGLSNEKLFF.

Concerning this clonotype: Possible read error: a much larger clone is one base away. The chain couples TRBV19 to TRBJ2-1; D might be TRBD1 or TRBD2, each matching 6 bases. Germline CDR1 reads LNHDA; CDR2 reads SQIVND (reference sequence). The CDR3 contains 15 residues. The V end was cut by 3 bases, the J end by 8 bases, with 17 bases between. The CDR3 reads CASSIGGHLADEQFF. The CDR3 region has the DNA TGTGCCAGTAGTATCGGGGGACATTTGGCCGATGAGCAGTTCTTC.

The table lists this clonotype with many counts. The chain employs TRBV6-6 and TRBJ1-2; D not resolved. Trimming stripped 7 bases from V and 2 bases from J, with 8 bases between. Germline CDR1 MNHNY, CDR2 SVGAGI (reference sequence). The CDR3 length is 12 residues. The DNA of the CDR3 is TGTGCCAGCACCAGGATGAACTATGGCTACACCTTC. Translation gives CASTRMNYGYTF.

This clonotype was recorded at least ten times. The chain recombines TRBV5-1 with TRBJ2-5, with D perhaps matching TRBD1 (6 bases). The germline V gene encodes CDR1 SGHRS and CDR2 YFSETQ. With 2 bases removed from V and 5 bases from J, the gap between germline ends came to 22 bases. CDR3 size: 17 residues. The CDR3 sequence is CASSLVGIGGIGETQYF. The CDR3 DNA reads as TGCGCCAGCAGCTTAGTCGGAATAGGGGGAATCGGGGAGACCCAGTACTTC.

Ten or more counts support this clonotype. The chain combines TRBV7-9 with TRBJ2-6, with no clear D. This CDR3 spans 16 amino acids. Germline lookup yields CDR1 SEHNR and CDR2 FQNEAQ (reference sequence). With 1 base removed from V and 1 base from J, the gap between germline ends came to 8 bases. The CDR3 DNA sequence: TGTGCCAGCAGCTTAGAGACCCTATCTGGGGCCAACGTCCTGACTTTC. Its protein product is CASSLETLSGANVLTF.

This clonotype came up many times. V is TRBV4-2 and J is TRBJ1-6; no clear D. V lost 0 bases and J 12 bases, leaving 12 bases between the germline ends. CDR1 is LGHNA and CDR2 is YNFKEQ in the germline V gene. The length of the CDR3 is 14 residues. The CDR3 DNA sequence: TGTGCCAGCAGCCAAGATCGCAGCGATCGACCCCTCCACTTT. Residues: CASSQDRSDRPLHF.

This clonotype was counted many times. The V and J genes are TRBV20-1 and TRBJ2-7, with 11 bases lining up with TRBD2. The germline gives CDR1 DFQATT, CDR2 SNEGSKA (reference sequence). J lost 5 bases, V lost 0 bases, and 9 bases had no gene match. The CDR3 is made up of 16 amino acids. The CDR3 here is CSARDSGSGRANEQYF. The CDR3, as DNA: TGCAGTGCTAGAGATAGCGGTAGCGGGAGGGCCAACGAGCAGTACTTC.

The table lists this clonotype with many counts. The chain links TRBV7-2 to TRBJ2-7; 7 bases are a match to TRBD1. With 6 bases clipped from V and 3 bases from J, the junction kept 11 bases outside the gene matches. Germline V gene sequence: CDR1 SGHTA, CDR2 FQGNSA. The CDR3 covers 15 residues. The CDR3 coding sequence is TGTGCCAGCAGAAAAACCGGGACAGAGTTCTACGAGCAGTACTTC. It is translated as CASRKTGTEFYEQYF.

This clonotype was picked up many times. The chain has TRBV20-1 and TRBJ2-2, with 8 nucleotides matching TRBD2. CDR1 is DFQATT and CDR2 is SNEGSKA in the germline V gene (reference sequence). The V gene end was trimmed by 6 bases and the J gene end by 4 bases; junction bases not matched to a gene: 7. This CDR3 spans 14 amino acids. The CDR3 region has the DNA TGCAGTGCCATTAGCGGGATCGGCACCGGGGAGCTGTTTTTT. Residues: CSAISGIGTGELFF.

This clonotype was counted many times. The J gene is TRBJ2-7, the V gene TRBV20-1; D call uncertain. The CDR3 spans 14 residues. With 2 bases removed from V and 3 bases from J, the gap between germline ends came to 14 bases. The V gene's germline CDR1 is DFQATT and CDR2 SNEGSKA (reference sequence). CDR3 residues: CSARSEGGYYEQYF. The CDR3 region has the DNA TGCAGTGCTAGATCCGAAGGCGGATACTACGAGCAGTACTTC.

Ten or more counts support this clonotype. The CDR3 nucleotides read TGTGCCAGCAGCAAACAGCAGATCTCTGGAAACACCATATATTTT. Translated, it gives CASSKQQISGNTIYF. V usage is TRBV7-9 and J usage is TRBJ1-3; no definite D call. Trimming shortened V by 5 bases and J by 0 bases, and 11 bases separated the two germline ends. This CDR3 has 15 amino acids. The germline V gene has CDR1 SEHNR and CDR2 FQNEAQ (reference sequence).

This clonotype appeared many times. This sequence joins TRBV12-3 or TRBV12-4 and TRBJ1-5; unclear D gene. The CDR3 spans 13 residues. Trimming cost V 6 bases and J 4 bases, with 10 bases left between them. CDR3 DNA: TGTGCCAGCAGCCCGCCGGGGAATCAGCCCCAGCATTTT. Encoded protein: CASSPPGNQPQHF.

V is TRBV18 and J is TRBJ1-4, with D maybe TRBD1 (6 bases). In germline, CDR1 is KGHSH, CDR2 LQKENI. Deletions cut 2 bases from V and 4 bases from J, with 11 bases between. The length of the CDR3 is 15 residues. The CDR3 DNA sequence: TGTGCCAGCTCACCAAGGACAGCCTTTAATGAAAAACTGTTTTTT. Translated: CASSPRTAFNEKLFF.

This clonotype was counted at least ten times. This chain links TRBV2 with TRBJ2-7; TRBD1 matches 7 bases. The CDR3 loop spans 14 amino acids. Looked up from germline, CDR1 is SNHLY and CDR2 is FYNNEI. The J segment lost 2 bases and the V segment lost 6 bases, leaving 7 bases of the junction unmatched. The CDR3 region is CASSGPDRAYEQYF. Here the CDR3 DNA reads TGTGCCAGCAGCGGGCCTGACAGGGCCTACGAGCAGTACTTC.

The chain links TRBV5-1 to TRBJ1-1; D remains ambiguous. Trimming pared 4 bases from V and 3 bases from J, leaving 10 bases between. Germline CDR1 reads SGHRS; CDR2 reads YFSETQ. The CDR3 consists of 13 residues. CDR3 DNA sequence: TGCGCCAGCAGCCAAAGGAAGGACACTGAAGCTTTCTTT. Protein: CASSQRKDTEAFF.

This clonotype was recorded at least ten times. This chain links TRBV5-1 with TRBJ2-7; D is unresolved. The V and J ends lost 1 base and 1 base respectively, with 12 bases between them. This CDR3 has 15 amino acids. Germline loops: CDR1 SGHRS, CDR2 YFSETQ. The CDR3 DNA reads TGCGCCAGCAGCTTGTCACCGCTGGGATCCTACGAGCAGTACTTC. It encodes CASSLSPLGSYEQYF.

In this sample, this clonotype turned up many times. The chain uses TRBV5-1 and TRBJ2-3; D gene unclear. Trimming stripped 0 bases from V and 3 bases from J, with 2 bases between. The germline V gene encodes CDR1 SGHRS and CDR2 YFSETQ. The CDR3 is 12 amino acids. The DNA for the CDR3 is TGCGCCAGCAGCTTGGCAACAGATACGCAGTATTTT. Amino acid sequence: CASSLATDTQYF.

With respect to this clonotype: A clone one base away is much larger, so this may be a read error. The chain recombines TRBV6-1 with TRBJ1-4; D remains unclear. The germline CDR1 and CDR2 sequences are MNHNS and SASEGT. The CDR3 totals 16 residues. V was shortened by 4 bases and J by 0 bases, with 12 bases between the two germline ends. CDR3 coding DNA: TGTGCCAGCAGTGGTTCCTACCGTGCAACTAATGAAAAACTGTTTTTT. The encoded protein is CASSGSYRATNEKLFF.

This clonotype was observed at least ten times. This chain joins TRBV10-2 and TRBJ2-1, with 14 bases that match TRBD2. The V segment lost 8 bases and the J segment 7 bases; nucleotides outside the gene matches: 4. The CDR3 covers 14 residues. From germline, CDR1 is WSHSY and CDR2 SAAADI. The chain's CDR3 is CASRLAGGRNEQFF. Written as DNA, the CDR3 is TGCGCCAGCCGACTAGCGGGAGGGAGGAATGAGCAGTTCTTC.

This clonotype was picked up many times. The CDR3 protein is CASSKGTEYGYTF. In DNA form, the CDR3 reads TGTGCCAGCAGCAAAGGGACGGAATATGGCTACACCTTC. The rearrangement uses TRBV7-9 and TRBJ1-2; perhaps TRBD1 as D (5 bases). V lost 5 bases to trimming and J lost 5 bases, with 12 bases between them. Germline V gene lookup returns CDR1 SEHNR and CDR2 FQNEAQ (reference sequence). The CDR3 length is 13 residues.

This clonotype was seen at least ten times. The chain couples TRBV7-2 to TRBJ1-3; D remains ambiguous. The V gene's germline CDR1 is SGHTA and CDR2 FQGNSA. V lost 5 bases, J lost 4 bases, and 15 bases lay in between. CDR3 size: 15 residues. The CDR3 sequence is CASSQTPGGGNTIYF. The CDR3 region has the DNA TGTGCCAGCAGCCAGACGCCTGGTGGAGGAAACACCATATATTTT.

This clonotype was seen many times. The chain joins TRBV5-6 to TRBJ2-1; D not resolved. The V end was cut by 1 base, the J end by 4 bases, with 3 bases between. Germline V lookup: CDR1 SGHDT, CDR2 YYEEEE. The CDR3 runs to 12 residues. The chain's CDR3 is CASSLRYNEQFF. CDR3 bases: TGTGCCAGCAGCTTGAGATACAATGAGCAGTTCTTC.

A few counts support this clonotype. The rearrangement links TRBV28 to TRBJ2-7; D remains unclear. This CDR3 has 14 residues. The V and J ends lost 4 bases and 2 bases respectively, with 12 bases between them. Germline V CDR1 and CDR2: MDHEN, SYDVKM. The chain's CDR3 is CASSSGLGAYEQYF. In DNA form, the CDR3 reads TGTGCCAGCAGTTCTGGGCTCGGAGCCTACGAGCAGTACTTC.